These 29 T cell receptor beta chains share one sample of origin, sequenced in a study of blood T cells in healthy people across ages. A second PCR, run for roughly 7 to 12 cycles, used a sample-barcoded 5' primer plus a J-beta primer mix. TCRdb reanalysed the 5' RACE reads using MiXCR and keeps one entry per CDR3 protein. Seen here are over 1,500,000 distinct CDR3 sequences, 30% to 40% observed once, and the top ten hold under 25%. The sample consisted of blood. The receptors originated from a human donor in good health.

A few counts support this clonotype. The chain links TRBV6-5 to TRBJ2-7; 11 bases fit TRBD1. The CDR3 spans 14 residues. With V trimmed by 6 bases and J by 1 base, 2 bases remained unmatched. Looked up from germline, CDR1 is MNHEY and CDR2 is SVGAGI. CDR3 amino acids: CASRGQGVSYEQYF. DNA of the CDR3: TGTGCCAGCAGGGGACAGGGGGTTTCCTACGAGCAGTACTTC.

The rearrangement joins TRBV7-9 to TRBJ1-5, with D uncertain. This CDR3 comprises 16 residues. The V end was cut by 2 bases, the J end by 1 base, with 12 bases between. Germline values: CDR1 SEHNR, CDR2 FQNEAQ (reference sequence). The CDR3, as DNA: TGTGCCAGCAGCTTATCAGGAGGAGGGAGCAATCAGCCCCAGCATTTT. It encodes CASSLSGGGSNQPQHF.

This sequence joins TRBV10-2 and TRBJ2-7; unclear D gene. V shed 2 bases and J shed 0 bases, with 11 bases lying between them. Germline V lookup: CDR1 WSHSY, CDR2 SAAADI. The length of the CDR3 is 15 residues. The chain's CDR3 is CASSESHSSSYEQYF. In DNA, the CDR3 is TGCGCCAGCAGTGAGAGTCACAGCAGCTCCTACGAGCAGTACTTC.

This clonotype was counted once. The V and J genes are TRBV27 and TRBJ1-5; possible D gene TRBD1, 5 bases. The V end lost 0 bases, the J end lost 11 bases, and 14 bases lay between the germline ends. This CDR3 comprises 14 residues. Germline V gives CDR1 MNHEY, CDR2 SMNVEV (reference sequence). The CDR3 nucleotides read TGTGCCAGCAGTTTATCAAGGGGCCTAGGCACCCAGCATTTT. Encoded protein: CASSLSRGLGTQHF.

The genes are TRBV18 and TRBJ2-5; D uncertain. The J call may be faulty, since TRBJ2-7 better matches the DNA end. The CDR3 extends over 16 amino acids. Germline V gene lookup returns CDR1 KGHSH and CDR2 LQKENI. The CDR3 nucleotides read TGTGCCAGCTCACCAGGATCGACTGGCGATAACTACGAGCAGTACTTC. The encoded protein is CASSPGSTGDNYEQYF.

In its sample, this clonotype was seen a few times. The chain carries TRBV4-3 and TRBJ2-3, with 7 nucleotides matching TRBD2. The germline gives CDR1 LGHNA, CDR2 YSLEER. This CDR3 region has 15 residues. V was pared by 1 base and J by 6 bases, with 7 bases of the junction left unmatched. The CDR3 loop reads CASSQVWDYPDTQYF. As DNA, the CDR3 is TGCGCCAGCAGCCAAGTGTGGGACTACCCGGATACGCAGTATTTT.

The rearrangement links TRBV24-1 to TRBJ2-1, with 9 bases lining up with TRBD1. The junction had 8 bases not matched to a gene; V was cut back by 0 bases and J by 3 bases. Germline V gene sequence: CDR1 KGHDR, CDR2 SFDVKD. The CDR3 is 18 residues long. The CDR3 here is CATSDLRTGVPGYNEQFF. Here the CDR3 DNA reads TGTGCCACCAGTGATTTGAGGACAGGGGTCCCCGGCTACAATGAGCAGTTCTTC.

This clonotype was recorded a few times. The rearrangement links TRBV9 to TRBJ2-5; 12 positions agree with TRBD2. Looked up from germline, CDR1 is SGDLS and CDR2 is YYNGEE. The V gene end was trimmed by 0 bases and the J gene end by 3 bases; junction bases not matched to a gene: 3. This CDR3 has 16 residues. The DNA of the CDR3 is TGTGCCAGCAGCGTAGGGACTAGCGGGGTTGAAGAGACCCAGTACTTC. Residues: CASSVGTSGVEETQYF.

This clonotype has only a few counts. The rearrangement uses TRBV20-1 and TRBJ2-7; a possible D gene is TRBD1 (6 bases). Trimming removed 6 bases at V and 3 bases at J, with 18 bases between. CDR3 length: 14 amino acids. Germline CDR1 is DFQATT and CDR2 is SNEGSKA (reference sequence). Here the CDR3 reads CSAIVDSTIYEQYF. The CDR3 nucleotides are TGCAGTGCCATCGTGGACAGTACCATCTACGAGCAGTACTTC.

This chain joins TRBV24-1 and TRBJ2-1, with D maybe TRBD2 (6 bases). Trimming pared 3 bases from V and 6 bases from J, leaving 14 bases between. In germline, CDR1 is KGHDR, CDR2 SFDVKD. This CDR3 is 15 amino acids long. The CDR3 DNA is TGTGCCACCAGTGATCCCAGGGCCGGGGGCAATGAGCAGTTCTTC. It translates to CATSDPRAGGNEQFF.

This sequence joins TRBV7-2 and TRBJ1-5, with D unclear. Germline assignment: CDR1 SGHTA and CDR2 FQGNSA. The CDR3 has 16 amino acids. V was shortened by 7 bases and J by 4 bases, with 20 bases between the two germline ends. The CDR3 nucleotides are TGTGCCAGCACCCTGCACGGCGGGGATGGAAATCAGCCCCAGCATTTT. Protein: CASTLHGGDGNQPQHF.

This sequence joins TRBV4-2 and TRBJ2-5, with 9 bases lining up with TRBD2. This CDR3 contains 17 residues. V shed 0 bases and J 1 base; nucleotides not matched to a gene: 6. Germline-derived CDR1 and CDR2 are LGHNA and YNFKEQ. This CDR3 reads CASSQEDSGGSQETQYF. Here the CDR3 DNA reads TGTGCCAGCAGCCAAGAGGATAGCGGGGGTTCCCAAGAGACCCAGTACTTC.

This chain links TRBV5-1 with TRBJ1-2; tentatively, D is TRBD1 (5 bases). V was pared by 6 bases and J by 2 bases, with 20 bases between. The length of the CDR3 is 16 residues. Germline V CDR1 and CDR2: SGHRS, YFSETQ. The CDR3 region is CASTTSGSGSNYGYTF. The CDR3 coding sequence is TGCGCCAGCACCACATCTGGCTCAGGGAGCAACTATGGCTACACCTTC.

Worth noting for this clonotype: The junction departs from germline at one end; a sequencing error may be responsible. The chain links TRBV7-2 to TRBJ2-7; 10 positions match TRBD1. The germline V gene has CDR1 SGHTA and CDR2 FQGNSA. This CDR3 is built from 14 residues. The CDR3 spells CASSPGTGDDEQDF. The CDR3 bases are TGTGCCAGCAGCCCCGGGACAGGGGATGACGAGCAGGACTTC.

This clonotype was observed many times. The chain carries TRBV12-3 or TRBV12-4 and TRBJ2-5, with a possible D match to TRBD2 (5 bases). Trimming stripped 6 bases from V and 5 bases from J, with 10 bases between. This CDR3 region has 12 residues. The CDR3 region is CASSGLSETQYF. The CDR3 coding sequence is TGTGCCAGCAGCGGACTTTCGGAGACCCAGTACTTC.

This clonotype was counted many times. The chain carries TRBV12-3 or TRBV12-4 and TRBJ2-7; TRBD2 aligns across 7 bases. The V and J ends lost 1 base and 3 bases, in that order; junction bases with no gene match: 6. The CDR3 runs to 15 residues. CDR3 in amino acids: CASSLVWGGFYEQYF. In DNA, the CDR3 is TGTGCCAGCAGTTTAGTTTGGGGGGGGTTCTACGAGCAGTACTTC.

This chain joins TRBV29-1 and TRBJ2-3; the D is unclear. Germline lookup yields CDR1 SQVTM and CDR2 ANQGSEA. CDR3 length equals 14 residues. The germline V and J ends were trimmed by 7 bases and 0 bases, with 14 bases remaining between them. This chain's CDR3 is CSATQVSSTDTQYF. CDR3 in DNA: TGCAGCGCGACCCAGGTGTCTAGCACAGATACGCAGTATTTT.

This clonotype was seen repeatedly, ten times or more. The chain links TRBV29-1 to TRBJ1-2, with 7 bases fitting TRBD1. The CDR3 runs 13 residues. CDR1 is SQVTM, CDR2 ANQGSEA, per germline. V was clipped by 1 base and J by 6 bases; unmatched bases: 5. CDR3 sequence reads: CSVEGGTVHGYTF. CDR3 nucleotide sequence: TGCAGCGTTGAAGGGGGGACAGTACATGGCTACACCTTC.

The sample holds a few counts of this clonotype. This chain links TRBV20-1 with TRBJ1-4; D remains ambiguous. In germline, CDR1 is DFQATT, CDR2 SNEGSKA (reference sequence). V lost 0 bases to trimming and J lost 8 bases, with 13 bases between them. The CDR3 totals 14 residues. CDR3 DNA sequence: TGCAGTGCTAGAGATCGGGTAAACGGGGAAAAACTGTTTTTT. Amino acids: CSARDRVNGEKLFF.

The gene calls are TRBV5-1 and TRBJ2-1; TRBD2 matches at 7 bases. J lost 7 bases, V lost 4 bases, and 14 bases had no gene match. Per the germline V gene, CDR1 is SGHRS and CDR2 is YFSETQ. The CDR3 has 16 residues. The CDR3 nucleotides are TGCGCCAGCAGCCCAGGAGGACTAGAATTGAGAAATGAGCAGTTCTTC. Its protein product is CASSPGGLELRNEQFF.

This rearrangement joins TRBV7-2 to TRBJ1-2; D not certain. Trimming left V 4 bases short and J 8 bases short, with 23 bases between. Germline V gives CDR1 SGHTA, CDR2 FQGNSA. The CDR3 extends over 16 amino acids. This CDR3 reads CASSYSGLQPVGGYTF. The CDR3 coding sequence is TGTGCCAGCAGCTATTCGGGCCTGCAACCGGTCGGGGGCTACACCTTC.

The chain uses TRBV5-1 and TRBJ2-1, with 9 bases aligning to TRBD1. CDR3 size: 15 residues. J was trimmed by 7 bases and V by 1 base; bases with no gene match: 6. Looked up from germline, CDR1 is SGHRS and CDR2 is YFSETQ. The DNA of the CDR3 is TGCGCCAGCAGCTTGACAGGGGGCGAAGTTAATGAGCAGTTCTTC. Translated: CASSLTGGEVNEQFF.

This chain joins TRBV11-2 and TRBJ2-3; 10 bases line up with TRBD2. After removal of 5 bases from V and 6 bases from J, the junction contained 5 bases not matched to a gene. Per germline, CDR1 SGHAT and CDR2 FQNNGV. The CDR3 has 14 amino acids. The CDR3 sequence is CASSSPTSGDTQYF. The CDR3 nucleotides are TGTGCCAGCAGCAGCCCGACTAGCGGGGATACGCAGTATTTT.

The V call is TRBV5-1, the J call TRBJ2-1; D remains ambiguous. Germline lookup yields CDR1 SGHRS and CDR2 YFSETQ. Trimming stripped 3 bases from V and 5 bases from J, with 6 bases between. The CDR3 totals 12 residues. DNA for the CDR3: TGCGCCAGCAGCTGGACCAACAATGAGCAGTTCTTC. This translates into CASSWTNNEQFF.

The chain joins TRBV9 to TRBJ2-7; D is undetermined. The tail of the sequence fits TRBJ2-5 better, so the J call may be wrong. Germline V gene sequence: CDR1 SGDLS, CDR2 YYNGEE. The CDR3 extends over 13 amino acids. The CDR3 nucleotides are TGTGCCAGCAGCGATGGAACCCAAGAGACCCAGTACTTC. This encodes CASSDGTQETQYF.

V usage is TRBV21-1 and J usage is TRBJ1-5; the table names TRBD1, a call not compared with the DNA. TRBV21-1 is a pseudogene. The CDR3 is 15 amino acids. CDR3 region: CASRPEMRSNQPQHF. For the CDR3, the DNA is TGTGCCTCCCGGCCCGAGATGAGGAGCAATCAGCCCCAGCATTTT.

This clonotype was found many times. Here the CDR3 reads CASSLEDRVGYEQYF. The CDR3 DNA reads TGTGCCAGCAGCTTAGAGGACAGGGTGGGGTACGAGCAGTACTTC. The chain employs TRBV7-8 and TRBJ2-7; 8 positions agree with TRBD1. This CDR3 comprises 15 residues. From germline, CDR1 is SGHVS and CDR2 FQNEAQ. V shed 1 base and J 4 bases; nucleotides not matched to a gene: 6.

This clonotype turned up a few times. This rearrangement joins TRBV5-1 to TRBJ1-1; TRBD1 matches at 7 bases. CDR1 and CDR2 from the germline V gene are SGHRS and YFSETQ. V gave up 5 bases and J gave up 5 bases; unmatched junction bases: 9. The CDR3 runs 14 residues. In DNA, the CDR3 is TGCGCCAGCAGTACCCAGACACAGGGGACTGAAGCTTTCTTT. It yields the protein CASSTQTQGTEAFF.

The rearrangement uses TRBV7-9 and TRBJ1-4, with TRBD1 matching over 9 bases. CDR3 size: 15 residues. In germline, CDR1 is SEHNR, CDR2 FQNEAQ (reference sequence). The V segment lost 3 bases and the J segment 10 bases; nucleotides outside the gene matches: 9. The CDR3 bases are TGTGCCAGCAGCTTCGTCGGGACAGGGAGGGGAAAACTGTTTTTT. Its translation: CASSFVGTGRGKLFF. The complete variable domain, with remaining parts taken from reference TRBV7-9 and TRBJ1-4, reads DTGVSQNPRHKITKRGQNVTFRCDPISEHNRLYWYRQTLGQGPEFLTYFQNEAQLEKSRLLSDRFSAERPKGSFSTLEIQRTEQGDSAMYLCASSFVGTGRGKLFFGSGTQLSVL.